What follows describes a single TCR beta chain. A much larger clone sits a single nucleotide away, making a read error possible. The entry originates in a study of immune reconstitution after stem cell transplant in scleroderma. TCRdb fed the RT-PCR reads into MiXCR, producing one record per CDR3 protein. The sample lists approximately 480 distinct CDR3 sequences; more than 20% were seen once. Germline CDR1 SQVTM, CDR2 ANQGSEA. This CDR3 is built from 11 residues. Trimming took off 5 bases at V and 3 bases at J, with 7 bases between the two ends. V usage is TRBV29-1 and J usage is TRBJ1-1; D not certain. The TCR comes from a female donor with systemic sclerosis. This sample was taken before or after autologous hematopoietic stem cell transplantation (not recorded which). Here the CDR3 reads CSVRVDTEAFF. In DNA form, the CDR3 reads TGCAGCGTTCGGGTGGACACTGAAGCTTTCTTT.